A selection of T cell receptor beta chains follows, all from one sample in a study of T cells in Graves' hyperthyroidism and ophthalmopathy. Using its own MiXCR run on the multiplex PCR reads, TCRdb lists one record per CDR3 protein. The table includes roughly 740,000 distinct CDR3 sequences, about a sixth detected once. The sequenced material came from blood. These receptors all come from a man between 18 and 29 years old with Graves' hyperthyroidism. Each CDR3 is given with its conserved first and last residue. Fields, in order: V gene, clone size, J gene, CDR3 length, D gene, CDR3 protein, CDR3 DNA. The D gene is left open where the match is weak. Not every row has a clone size; where given, it reads once, few, many or a size class.

TRBV27	many	TRBJ2-7	14	.	CASSLSSSGYEQYF	TGTGCCAGCAGCTTATCTTCGTCCGGCTACGAGCAGTACTTC
TRBV7-9	many	TRBJ2-1	11	.	CASSFEGKQFF	TGTGCCAGCAGCTTTGAAGGAAAGCAGTTCTTC
TRBV3-1	few	TRBJ2-5	16	.	CASSQAGSGRQETQYF	TGTGCCAGCAGCCAAGCGGGCAGCGGGCGTCAAGAGACCCAGTACTTC
TRBV7-9	.	TRBJ1-2	14	TRBD1	CASTPGTAGYGYTF	TGTGCCAGCACCCCGGGGACAGCCGGCTATGGCTACACCTTC
TRBV28	many	TRBJ2-7	13	.	CATSGGRNYEQYF	TGTGCCACCTCGGGCGGGCGGAATTACGAGCAGTACTTC
TRBV12-3/TRBV12-4	few	TRBJ2-1	16	TRBD1	CASSFRTGGSYNEQFF	TGTGCCAGCAGTTTTCGGACAGGGGGCTCCTACAATGAGCAGTTCTTC
TRBV28	many	TRBJ2-3	16	TRBD2	CASSSPSGSRTDTQYF	TGTGCCAGCAGTTCACCCAGCGGGAGCAGGACAGATACGCAGTATTTT
TRBV6-1	many	TRBJ2-7	14	.	CASSVSPSSYEQYF	TGTGCCAGCAGTGTATCACCGAGCTCCTACGAGCAGTACTTC
TRBV20-1	.	TRBJ2-3	17	TRBD2	CNALPPWRERGTDTQYF	TGCAATGCTCTCCCCCCTTGGCGGGAGCGGGGCACAGATACGCAGTATTTT
TRBV20-1	many	TRBJ2-5	15	TRBD2	CSASGTSVWRETQYF	TGCAGTGCTAGTGGGACTAGCGTTTGGAGGGAGACCCAGTACTTC
TRBV3-1	few	TRBJ2-7	19	.	CASSQEGSGVYARGYEQYF	TGTGCCAGCAGCCAAGAAGGGAGTGGGGTTTACGCGAGGGGCTACGAGCAGTACTTC
TRBV28	.	TRBJ2-7	12	.	CASSYPPGEQYF	TGTGCCAGCAGTTACCCGCCGGGGGAGCAGTACTTC
TRBV12-3/TRBV12-4	many	TRBJ2-1	15	TRBD2	CASTSLAGVYNEQFF	TGTGCCAGCACCTCTCTAGCGGGAGTATATAATGAGCAGTTCTTC
TRBV20-1	many	TRBJ2-1	14	TRBD2	CSASSRLAENEQFF	TGCAGTGCTAGCTCGAGACTAGCGGAGAATGAGCAGTTCTTC
TRBV12-3/TRBV12-4	many	TRBJ2-7	12	.	CASSLIGNEQYF	TGTGCCAGCAGTTTAATAGGGAACGAGCAGTACTTC
TRBV2	.	TRBJ2-3	14	TRBD1	CASSGQGGTGTQYF	TGTGCCAGCAGTGGACAGGGGGGGACAGGTACGCAGTATTTT
TRBV24-1	.	TRBJ2-4	15	TRBD1	CATSDPGQGKNIQYF	TGTGCCACCAGTGACCCGGGACAGGGCAAAAACATTCAGTACTTC
TRBV19	few	TRBJ2-1	16	TRBD1	CASSMPGQGYYNEQFF	TGTGCCAGTAGTATGCCCGGACAGGGATACTACAATGAGCAGTTCTTC
TRBV20-1	few	TRBJ1-1	14	.	CSASGMGMNTEAFF	TGCAGTGCTAGTGGGATGGGAATGAACACTGAAGCTTTCTTT
TRBV28	many	TRBJ2-3	13	TRBD1	CASGDRGTDTQYF	TGTGCCAGCGGGGACAGGGGTACAGATACGCAGTATTTT
TRBV29-1	few	TRBJ2-7	14	TRBD2	CSVEVGGSSYEQYF	TGCAGCGTTGAAGTTGGCGGGAGCTCCTACGAGCAGTACTTC
TRBV5-1	few	TRBJ2-7	14	.	CASSPGRGLGEQYF	TGCGCCAGCAGCCCGGGACGGGGATTGGGCGAGCAGTACTTC
TRBV5-1	.	TRBJ2-7	12	.	CASSGRTFEQYF	TGCGCCAGCAGCGGTCGGACTTTCGAGCAGTACTTC
TRBV3-1	few	TRBJ2-5	16	TRBD2	CASSRGTSGIRKTQYF	TGTGCCAGCAGCCGCGGGACTAGCGGGATTAGAAAGACCCAGTACTTC
TRBV7-9	.	TRBJ2-3	14	.	CASSRRLLTDTQYF	TGTGCCAGCAGCCGCCGACTCCTCACAGATACGCAGTATTTT
TRBV4-1	.	TRBJ2-7	16	TRBD2	CASSQDLLAGGLEQYF	TGCGCCAGCAGCCAAGATCTACTAGCGGGAGGGTTGGAGCAGTACTTC
TRBV29-1	.	TRBJ2-1	11	.	CSAEDVPEQFF	TGCAGCGCTGAAGATGTTCCTGAGCAGTTCTTC
TRBV6-1	few	TRBJ2-1	17	TRBD2	CASSPRQRLAGPNEQFF	TGTGCCAGCAGTCCTCGTCAGAGACTAGCGGGACCCAATGAGCAGTTCTTC
TRBV6-1	many	TRBJ2-5	14	.	CASSSARVDETQYF	TGTGCCAGCAGCTCAGCCAGGGTTGATGAGACCCAGTACTTC
TRBV28	many	TRBJ2-7	15	TRBD1	CASSPLGQTSYEQYF	TGTGCCAGCAGTCCCCTGGGACAGACCTCCTACGAGCAGTACTTC
TRBV27	many	TRBJ1-1	15	TRBD1	CASSFLGTVNTEAFF	TGTGCCAGCAGTTTCCTAGGGACAGTGAACACTGAAGCTTTCTTT
TRBV5-1	.	TRBJ2-2	16	TRBD2	CASSQGTSGSTGELFF	TGCGCCAGCAGCCAGGGGACTAGCGGTAGCACCGGGGAGCTGTTTTTT
TRBV28	few	TRBJ1-5	15	TRBD1	CASSSPRQGYQPQHF	TGTGCCAGCAGTTCCCCAAGACAGGGGTATCAGCCCCAGCATTTT
TRBV7-3	.	TRBJ2-1	14	TRBD2	CASSESGRGDEQFF	TGTGCCAGCAGCGAGAGCGGGAGAGGCGATGAGCAGTTCTTC
TRBV11-3	.	TRBJ2-1	23	TRBD2	CASSLELFSGTSGRVPEYNEQFF	TGTGCCAGCAGTCTAGAGCTATTTTCCGGGACTAGCGGGAGAGTGCCAGAGTACAATGAGCAGTTCTTC
TRBV19	.	TRBJ2-3	15	.	CASSALDWVEDTQYF	TGTGCCAGTTCCGCCCTGGACTGGGTGGAAGATACGCAGTATTTT
TRBV7-9	.	TRBJ2-3	15	TRBD2	CASRTLAGSTDTQYF	TGTGCCAGCAGAACCCTAGCGGGAAGCACAGATACGCAGTATTTT
TRBV3-1	.	TRBJ2-5	15	TRBD2	CASSKVAGTRETQYF	TGTGCCAGCAGCAAGGTAGCGGGAACCCGAGAGACCCAGTACTTC
TRBV2	many	TRBJ2-7	15	.	CASSERTASTYEQYF	TGTGCCAGCAGTGAACGGACAGCTTCGACCTACGAGCAGTACTTC
TRBV20-1	few	TRBJ1-2	12	.	CSAGVSGYGYTF	TGCAGTGCTGGGGTCTCAGGCTATGGCTACACCTTC
TRBV7-9	few	TRBJ2-1	16	.	CASSSPVREHNNEQFF	TGTGCCAGCAGCTCTCCGGTTCGGGAGCACAACAATGAGCAGTTCTTC
TRBV2	few	TRBJ2-1	12	.	CASSEDSPSRFF	TGTGCCAGCAGTGAGGACTCCCCCTCGCGGTTCTTC
TRBV11-2	many	TRBJ2-2	15	TRBD2	CASSGQLAGMGELFF	TGTGCCAGCAGCGGCCAACTAGCGGGAATGGGGGAGCTGTTTTTT
TRBV20-1	.	TRBJ2-1	14	.	CSARVPDRYNEQSF	TGCAGTGCTAGAGTTCCGGACCGCTACAATGAGCAGTCCTTC
TRBV7-2	many	TRBJ2-7	14	TRBD2	CASSPWTSGSEQYF	TGTGCCAGCAGCCCTTGGACTAGCGGGAGCGAGCAGTACTTC
TRBV4-2	few	TRBJ1-2	15	TRBD1	CASSLRQGDNYGYTF	TGTGCCAGCAGCCTGCGACAGGGAGACAACTATGGCTACACCTTC
TRBV7-9	few	TRBJ2-6	17	TRBD1	CASSSTGGVSGANVLTF	TGTGCCAGCAGCTCGACAGGGGGGGTCTCTGGGGCCAACGTCCTGACTTTC
TRBV28	many	TRBJ2-2	12	.	CASSIRTGELFF	TGTGCCAGCAGCATTCGTACCGGGGAGCTGTTTTTT